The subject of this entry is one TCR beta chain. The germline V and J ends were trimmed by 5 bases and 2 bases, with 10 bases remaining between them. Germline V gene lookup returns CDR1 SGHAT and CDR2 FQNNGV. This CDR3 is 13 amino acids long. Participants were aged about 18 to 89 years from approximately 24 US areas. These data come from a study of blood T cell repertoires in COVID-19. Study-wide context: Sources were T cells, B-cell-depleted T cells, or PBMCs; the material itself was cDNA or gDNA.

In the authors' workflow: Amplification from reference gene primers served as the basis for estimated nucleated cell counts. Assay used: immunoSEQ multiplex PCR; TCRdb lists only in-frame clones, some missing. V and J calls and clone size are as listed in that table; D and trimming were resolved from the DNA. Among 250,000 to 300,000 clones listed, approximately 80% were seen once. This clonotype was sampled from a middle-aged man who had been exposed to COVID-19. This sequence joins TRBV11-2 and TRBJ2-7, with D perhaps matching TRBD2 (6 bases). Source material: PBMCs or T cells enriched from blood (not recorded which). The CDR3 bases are TGTGCCAGCAGCGGCGGAGGGGCCTACGAGCAGTACTTC. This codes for CASSGGGAYEQYF.